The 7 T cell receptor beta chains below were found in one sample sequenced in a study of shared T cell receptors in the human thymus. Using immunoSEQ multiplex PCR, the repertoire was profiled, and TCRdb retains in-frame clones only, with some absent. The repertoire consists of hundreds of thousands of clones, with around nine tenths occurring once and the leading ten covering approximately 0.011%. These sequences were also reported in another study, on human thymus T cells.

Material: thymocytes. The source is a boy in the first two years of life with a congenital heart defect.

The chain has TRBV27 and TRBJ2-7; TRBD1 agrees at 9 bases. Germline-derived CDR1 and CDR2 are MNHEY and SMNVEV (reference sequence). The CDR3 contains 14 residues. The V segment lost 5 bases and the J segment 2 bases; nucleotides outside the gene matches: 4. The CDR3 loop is CASSTDRGTYEQYF. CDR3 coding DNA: TGTGCCAGCAGTACGGACAGGGGTACCTACGAGCAGTACTTC.

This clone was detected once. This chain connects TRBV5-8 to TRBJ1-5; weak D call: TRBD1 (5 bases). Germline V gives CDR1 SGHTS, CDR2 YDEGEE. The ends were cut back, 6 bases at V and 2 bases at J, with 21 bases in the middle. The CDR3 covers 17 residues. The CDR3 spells CASNLGPGGTRNQPQHF. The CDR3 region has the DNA TGTGCCAGCAACCTTGGCCCAGGCGGGACTCGCAATCAGCCCCAGCATTTT.

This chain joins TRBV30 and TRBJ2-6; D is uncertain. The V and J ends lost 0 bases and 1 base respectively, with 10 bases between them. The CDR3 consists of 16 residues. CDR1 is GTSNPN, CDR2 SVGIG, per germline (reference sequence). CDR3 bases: TGTGCCTGGAGTGTGACACCGCCATCTGGGGCCAACGTCCTGACTTTC. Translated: CAWSVTPPSGANVLTF.

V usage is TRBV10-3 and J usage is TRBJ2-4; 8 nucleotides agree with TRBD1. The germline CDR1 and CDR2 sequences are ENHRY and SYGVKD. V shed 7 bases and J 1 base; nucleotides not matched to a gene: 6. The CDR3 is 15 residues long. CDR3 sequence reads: CAITPRTGAKNIQYF. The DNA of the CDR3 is TGTGCCATCACCCCAAGGACAGGGGCCAAAAACATTCAGTACTTC.

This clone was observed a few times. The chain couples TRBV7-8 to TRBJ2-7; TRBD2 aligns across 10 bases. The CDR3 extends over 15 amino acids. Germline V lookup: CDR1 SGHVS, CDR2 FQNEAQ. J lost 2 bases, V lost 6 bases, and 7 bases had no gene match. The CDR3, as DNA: TGTGCCAGCAGTTCACGACTAGCGGGTGCCTACGAGCAGTACTTC. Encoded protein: CASSSRLAGAYEQYF.

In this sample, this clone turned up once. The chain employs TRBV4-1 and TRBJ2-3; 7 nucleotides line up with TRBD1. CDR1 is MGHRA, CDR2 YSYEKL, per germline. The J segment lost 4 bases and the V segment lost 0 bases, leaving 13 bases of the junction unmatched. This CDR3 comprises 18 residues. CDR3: CASSQDASGQGESDTQYF. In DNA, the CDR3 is TGCGCCAGCAGCCAAGATGCCTCGGGGCAGGGGGAATCAGATACGCAGTATTTT.

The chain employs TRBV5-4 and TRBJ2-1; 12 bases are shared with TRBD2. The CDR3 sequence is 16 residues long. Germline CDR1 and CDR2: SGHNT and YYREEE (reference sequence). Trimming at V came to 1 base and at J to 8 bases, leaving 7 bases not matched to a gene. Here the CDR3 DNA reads TGTGCCAGCAGCTTGCCGCTAGCGGGAGGGCCCTATGAGCAGTTCTTC. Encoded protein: CASSLPLAGGPYEQFF. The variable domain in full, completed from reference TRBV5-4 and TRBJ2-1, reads ETGVTQSPTHLIKTRGQQVTLRCSSQSGHNTVSWYQQALGQGPQFIFQYYREEENGRGNFPPRFSGLQFPNYSSELNVNALELDDSALYLCASSLPLAGGPYEQFFGPGTRLTVL.